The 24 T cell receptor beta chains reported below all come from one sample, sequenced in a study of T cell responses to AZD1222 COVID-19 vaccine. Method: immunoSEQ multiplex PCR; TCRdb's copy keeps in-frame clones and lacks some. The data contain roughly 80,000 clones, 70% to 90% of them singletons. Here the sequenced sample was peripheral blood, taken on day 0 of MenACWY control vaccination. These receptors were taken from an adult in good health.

The chain's CDR3 is CASSLAASGGTETQYF. The DNA for the CDR3 is TGTGCCAGCAGCTTGGCGGCTAGCGGGGGGACAGAGACCCAGTACTTC. The J gene is TRBJ2-5, the V gene TRBV7-9, with TRBD2 matching 11 bases. In germline, CDR1 is SEHNR, CDR2 FQNEAQ (reference sequence). V dropped 3 bases and J dropped 4; count of bases not matched to a gene: 7. This CDR3 has 16 amino acids.

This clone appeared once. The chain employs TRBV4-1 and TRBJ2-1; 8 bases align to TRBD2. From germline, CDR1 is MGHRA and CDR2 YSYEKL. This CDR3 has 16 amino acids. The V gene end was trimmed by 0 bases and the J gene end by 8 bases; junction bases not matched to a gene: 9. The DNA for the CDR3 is TGCGCCAGCAGCCAAGATGTCACGGGGGGGCCGGATGAGCAGTTCTTC. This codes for CASSQDVTGGPDEQFF.

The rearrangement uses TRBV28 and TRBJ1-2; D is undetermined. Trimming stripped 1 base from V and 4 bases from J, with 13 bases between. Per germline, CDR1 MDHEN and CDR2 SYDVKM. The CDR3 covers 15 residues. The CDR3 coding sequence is TGTGCCAGCAGTTTATCAGGTCCGGAACTCTATGGCTACACCTTC. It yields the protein CASSLSGPELYGYTF.

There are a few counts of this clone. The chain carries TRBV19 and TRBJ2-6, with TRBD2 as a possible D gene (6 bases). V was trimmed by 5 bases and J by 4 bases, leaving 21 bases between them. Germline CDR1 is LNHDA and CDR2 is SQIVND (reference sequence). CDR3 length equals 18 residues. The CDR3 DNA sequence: TGTGCCAGTAGTCCGGCGGGGCAGGGACTTACCGGGGCCAACGTCCTGACTTTC. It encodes CASSPAGQGLTGANVLTF.

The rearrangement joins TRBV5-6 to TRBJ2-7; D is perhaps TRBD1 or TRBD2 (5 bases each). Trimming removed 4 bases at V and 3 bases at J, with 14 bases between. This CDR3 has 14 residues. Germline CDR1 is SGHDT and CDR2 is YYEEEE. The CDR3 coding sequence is TGTGCCAGCAGCAGTGTGGGACGGATCTACGAGCAGTACTTC. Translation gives CASSSVGRIYEQYF.

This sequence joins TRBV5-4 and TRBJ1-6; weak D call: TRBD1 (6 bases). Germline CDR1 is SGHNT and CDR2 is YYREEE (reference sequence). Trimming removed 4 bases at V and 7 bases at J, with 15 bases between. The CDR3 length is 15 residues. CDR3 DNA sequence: TGTGCCAGCAGCAAGAAGGAACAGGGCAATTCACCCCTCCACTTT. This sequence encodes CASSKKEQGNSPLHF. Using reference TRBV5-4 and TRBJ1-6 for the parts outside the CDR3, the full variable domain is ETGVTQSPTHLIKTRGQQVTLRCSSQSGHNTVSWYQQALGQGPQFIFQYYREEENGRGNFPPRFSGLQFPNYSSELNVNALELDDSALYLCASSKKEQGNSPLHFGNGTRLTVT.

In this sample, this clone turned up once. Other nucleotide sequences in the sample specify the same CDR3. The DNA of the CDR3 is TGTGCCAGCAGCGTAGCCGACAGGGCCTACGAGCAGTACTTC. As protein: CASSVADRAYEQYF. The chain recombines TRBV9 with TRBJ2-7, with 7 bases identical to TRBD1. Germline lookup yields CDR1 SGDLS and CDR2 YYNGEE. This CDR3 contains 14 residues. Germline trimming cut 0 bases from V and 2 bases from J; bases unmatched to any gene: 2.

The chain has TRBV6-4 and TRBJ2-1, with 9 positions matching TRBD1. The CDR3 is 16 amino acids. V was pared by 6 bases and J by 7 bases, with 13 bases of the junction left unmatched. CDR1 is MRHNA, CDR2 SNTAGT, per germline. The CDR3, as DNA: TGTGCCAGCAGCCTGAGCACAGGGGGCGCTCAGAATGAGCAGTTCTTC. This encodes CASSLSTGGAQNEQFF.

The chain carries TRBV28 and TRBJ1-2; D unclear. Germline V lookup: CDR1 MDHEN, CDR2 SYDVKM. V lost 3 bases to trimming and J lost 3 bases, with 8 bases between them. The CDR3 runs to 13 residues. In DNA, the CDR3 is TGTGCCAGCAGTTTTCGAGGGTACTATGGCTACACCTTC. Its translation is CASSFRGYYGYTF.

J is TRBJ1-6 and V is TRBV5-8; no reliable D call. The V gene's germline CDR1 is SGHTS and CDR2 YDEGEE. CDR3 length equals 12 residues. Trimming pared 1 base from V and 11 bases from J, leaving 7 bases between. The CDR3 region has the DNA TGTGCCAGCAGCTTGAGGAGCCCACCCCTCCACTTT. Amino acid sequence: CASSLRSPPLHF.

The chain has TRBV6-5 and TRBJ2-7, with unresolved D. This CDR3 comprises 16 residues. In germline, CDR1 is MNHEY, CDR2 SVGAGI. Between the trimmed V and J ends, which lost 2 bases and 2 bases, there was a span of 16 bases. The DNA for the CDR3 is TGTGCCAGCAGTTACGCCTCATCCGGTGGGCCCTACGAGCAGTACTTC. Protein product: CASSYASSGGPYEQYF.

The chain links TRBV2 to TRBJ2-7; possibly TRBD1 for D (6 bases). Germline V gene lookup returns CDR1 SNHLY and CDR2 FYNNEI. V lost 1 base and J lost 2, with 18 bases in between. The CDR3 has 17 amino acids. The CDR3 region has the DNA TGTGCCAGCAGTGAAGTGGGGGCTGAAAACCATGCCTACGAGCAGTACTTC. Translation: CASSEVGAENHAYEQYF.

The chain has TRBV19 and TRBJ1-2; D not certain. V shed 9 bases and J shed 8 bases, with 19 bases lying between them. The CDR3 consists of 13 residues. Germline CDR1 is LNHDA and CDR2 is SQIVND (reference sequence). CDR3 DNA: TGTGCCAGCCAGACGGCTCCCTCGGGAGGCTACACCTTC. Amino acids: CASQTAPSGGYTF.

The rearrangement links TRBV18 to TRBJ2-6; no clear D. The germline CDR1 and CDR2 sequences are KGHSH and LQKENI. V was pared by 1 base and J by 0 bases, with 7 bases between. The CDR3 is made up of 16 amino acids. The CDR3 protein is CASSPRQSSGANVLTF. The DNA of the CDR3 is TGTGCCAGCTCACCACGGCAGAGCTCTGGGGCCAACGTCCTGACTTTC.

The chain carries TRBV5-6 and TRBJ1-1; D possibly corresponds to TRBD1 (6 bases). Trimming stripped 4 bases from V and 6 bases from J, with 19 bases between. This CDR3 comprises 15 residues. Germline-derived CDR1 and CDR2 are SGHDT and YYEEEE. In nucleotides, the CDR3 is TGTGCCAGCAGCGGGGTACAGGGTGGGGTGTCTGAAGCTTTCTTT. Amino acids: CASSGVQGGVSEAFF.

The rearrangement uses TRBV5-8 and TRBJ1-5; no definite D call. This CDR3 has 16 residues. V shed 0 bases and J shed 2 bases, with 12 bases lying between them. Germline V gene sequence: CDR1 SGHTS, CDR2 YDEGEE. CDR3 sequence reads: CASSLGRSGGNQPQHF. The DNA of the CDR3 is TGTGCCAGCAGCTTGGGAAGGTCCGGGGGCAATCAGCCCCAGCATTTT.

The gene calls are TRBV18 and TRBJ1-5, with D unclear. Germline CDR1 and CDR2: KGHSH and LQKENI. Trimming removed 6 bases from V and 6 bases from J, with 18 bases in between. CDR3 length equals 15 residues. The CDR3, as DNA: TGTGCCAGCTCCCTCGCCGGGAACTCCCGTCAGCCCCAGCATTTT. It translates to CASSLAGNSRQPQHF.

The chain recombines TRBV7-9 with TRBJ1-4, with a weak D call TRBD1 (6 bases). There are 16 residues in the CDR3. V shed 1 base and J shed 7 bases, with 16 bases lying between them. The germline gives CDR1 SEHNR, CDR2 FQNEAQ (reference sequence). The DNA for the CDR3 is TGTGCCAGCAGCTTAGGTCTGGGGGCTATAGTTGAAAAACTGTTTTTT. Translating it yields CASSLGLGAIVEKLFF.

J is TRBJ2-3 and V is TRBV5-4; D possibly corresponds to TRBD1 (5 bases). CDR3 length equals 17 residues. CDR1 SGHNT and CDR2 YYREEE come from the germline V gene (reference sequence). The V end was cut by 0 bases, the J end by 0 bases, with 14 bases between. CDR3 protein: CASSLELGVSSTDTQYF. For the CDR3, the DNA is TGTGCCAGCAGCTTGGAGTTAGGGGTTAGTAGCACAGATACGCAGTATTTT.

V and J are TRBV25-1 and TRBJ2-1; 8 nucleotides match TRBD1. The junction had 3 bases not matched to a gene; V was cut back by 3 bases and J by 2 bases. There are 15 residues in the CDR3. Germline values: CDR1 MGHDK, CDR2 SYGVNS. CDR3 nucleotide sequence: TGTGCCAGCAGTGAGCCAGGGGGCGCCTACAATGAGCAGTTCTTC. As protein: CASSEPGGAYNEQFF.

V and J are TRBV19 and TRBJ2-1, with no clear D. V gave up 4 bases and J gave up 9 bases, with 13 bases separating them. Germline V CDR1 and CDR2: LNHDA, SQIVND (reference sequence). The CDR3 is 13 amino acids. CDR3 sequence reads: CASSTTSRIEQFF. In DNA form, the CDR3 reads TGTGCCAGTAGTACGACCTCTAGAATTGAGCAGTTCTTC.

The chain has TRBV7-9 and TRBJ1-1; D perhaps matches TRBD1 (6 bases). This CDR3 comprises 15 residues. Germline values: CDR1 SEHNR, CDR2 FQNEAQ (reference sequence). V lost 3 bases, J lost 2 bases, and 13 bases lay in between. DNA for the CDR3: TGTGCCAGCAGCTTTAACAGGGAAGGCAACACTGAAGCTTTCTTT. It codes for CASSFNREGNTEAFF.

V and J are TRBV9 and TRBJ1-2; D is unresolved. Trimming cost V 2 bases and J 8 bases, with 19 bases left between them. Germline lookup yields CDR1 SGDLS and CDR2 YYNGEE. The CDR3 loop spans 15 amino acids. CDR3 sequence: CASSVGGPPVEGYTF. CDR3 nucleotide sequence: TGTGCCAGCAGCGTGGGTGGGCCTCCGGTCGAGGGCTACACCTTC.

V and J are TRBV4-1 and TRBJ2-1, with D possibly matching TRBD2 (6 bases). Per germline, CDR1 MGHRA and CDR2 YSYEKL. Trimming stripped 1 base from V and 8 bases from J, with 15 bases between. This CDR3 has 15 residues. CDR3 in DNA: TGCGCCAGCAGCCAAGTCGGTACTAGCAACGATGAGCAGTTCTTC. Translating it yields CASSQVGTSNDEQFF.